This TCR beta chain was profiled in a study of shared clonotypes between healthy human individuals. Generated by immunoSEQ multiplex PCR, the TCRdb table keeps only in-frame clones and is missing some. The sample contains around 530,000 clones, about 80% of which appear only once. This CDR3 is built from 15 residues. V was pared by 1 base and J by 2 bases, with 3 bases of the junction left unmatched. Per the germline V gene, CDR1 is SGHVS and CDR2 is FNYEAQ. Input material: PBMCs. The receptor comes from a woman in her thirties or forties in good health. Some clones in this sample may be carry-over from other donors' samples. The chain joins TRBV7-6 to TRBJ2-7; 9 nucleotides match TRBD1. The CDR3, as DNA: TGTGCCAGCAGCTTAGACGGGGACAGGGCCTACGAGCAGTACTTC. Its protein is CASSLDGDRAYEQYF. The full variable domain, rest sourced from reference TRBV7-6 and TRBJ2-7, is GAGVSQSPRYKVTKRGQDVALRCDPISGHVSLYWYRQALGQGPEFLTYFNYEAQQDKSGLPNDRFSAERPEGSISTLTIQRTEQRDSAMYRCASSLDGDRAYEQYFGPGTRLTVT.